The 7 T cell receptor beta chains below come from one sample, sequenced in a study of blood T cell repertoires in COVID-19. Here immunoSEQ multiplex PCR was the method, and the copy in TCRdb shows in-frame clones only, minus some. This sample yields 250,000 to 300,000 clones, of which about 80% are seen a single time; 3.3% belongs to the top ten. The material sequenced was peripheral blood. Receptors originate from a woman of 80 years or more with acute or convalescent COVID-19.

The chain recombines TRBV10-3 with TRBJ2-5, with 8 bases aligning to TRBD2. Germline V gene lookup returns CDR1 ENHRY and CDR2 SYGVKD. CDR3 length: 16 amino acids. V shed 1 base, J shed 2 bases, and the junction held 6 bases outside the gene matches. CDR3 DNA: TGTGCCATCAGTGAGTATGGGCCTAGCGGGCAAGAGACCCAGTACTTC. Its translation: CAISEYGPSGQETQYF.

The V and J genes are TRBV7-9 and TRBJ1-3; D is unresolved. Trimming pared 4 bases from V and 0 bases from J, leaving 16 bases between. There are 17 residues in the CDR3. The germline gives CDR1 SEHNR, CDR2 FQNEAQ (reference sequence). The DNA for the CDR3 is TGTGCCAGCAGCTGGGGAGGAGCCTTTAGCTCTGGAAACACCATATATTTT. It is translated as CASSWGGAFSSGNTIYF. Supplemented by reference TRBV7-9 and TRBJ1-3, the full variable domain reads DTGVSQNPRHKITKRGQNVTFRCDPISEHNRLYWYRQTLGQGPEFLTYFQNEAQLEKSRLLSDRFSAERPKGSFSTLEIQRTEQGDSAMYLCASSWGGAFSSGNTIYFGEGSWLTVV.

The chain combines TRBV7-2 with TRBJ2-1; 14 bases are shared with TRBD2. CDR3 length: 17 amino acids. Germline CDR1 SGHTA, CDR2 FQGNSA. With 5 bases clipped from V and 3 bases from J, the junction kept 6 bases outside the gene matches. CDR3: CASSPRGTSGSYNEQFF. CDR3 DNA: TGTGCCAGCAGCCCCCGAGGGACTAGCGGGAGCTACAATGAGCAGTTCTTC.

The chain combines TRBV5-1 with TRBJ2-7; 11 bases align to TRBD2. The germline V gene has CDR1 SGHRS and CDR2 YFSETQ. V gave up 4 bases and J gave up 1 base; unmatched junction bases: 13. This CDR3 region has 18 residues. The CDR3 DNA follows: TGCGCCAGCAGCCCACTGGGCACTAGCGGGAGTGGATCCTACGAGCAGTACTTC. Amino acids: CASSPLGTSGSGSYEQYF.

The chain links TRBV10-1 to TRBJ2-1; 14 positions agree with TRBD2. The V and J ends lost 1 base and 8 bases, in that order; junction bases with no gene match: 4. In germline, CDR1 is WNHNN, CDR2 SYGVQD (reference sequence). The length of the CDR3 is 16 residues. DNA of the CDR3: TGCGCCAGCAGTGAGTTGGGACTAGCGGGAGTGGATGAGCAGTTCTTC. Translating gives CASSELGLAGVDEQFF.

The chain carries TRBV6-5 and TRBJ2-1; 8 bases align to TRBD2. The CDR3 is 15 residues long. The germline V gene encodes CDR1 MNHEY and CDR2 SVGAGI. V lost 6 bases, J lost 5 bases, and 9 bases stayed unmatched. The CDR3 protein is CASRAGSSGDNEQFF. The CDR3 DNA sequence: TGTGCCAGCAGAGCGGGGAGTAGCGGGGACAATGAGCAGTTCTTC.

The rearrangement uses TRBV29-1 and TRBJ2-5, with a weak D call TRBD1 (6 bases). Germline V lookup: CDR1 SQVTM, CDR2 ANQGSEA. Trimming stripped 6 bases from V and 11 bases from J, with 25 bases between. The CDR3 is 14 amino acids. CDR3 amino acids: CSVQTGTPRDRQYF. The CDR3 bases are TGCAGCGTCCAGACCGGGACACCAAGAGACCGTCAGTACTTC.